This T cell receptor (beta chain) is from a study of beta chain features in type 1 diabetes. Study observations and caveats: High TCR expression in some cells could lead to their over-representation in cDNA sequencing. Moderate but significant shortening of TCRB CDR3s was recorded in all four CD4+ subsets from Type 1 diabetes patients.

With respect to this clone: The antigen is not known.

The germline CDR1 and CDR2 sequences are GTSNPN and SVGIG (reference sequence). The V end lost 4 bases, the J end lost 0 bases, and 4 bases lay between the germline ends. This CDR3 contains 11 residues. The investigators reverse transcribed all of the isolated RNA, so they sequenced expressed TCRB transcripts. The assay was immunoSEQ multiplex PCR, and TCRdb's table has in-frame clones only and misses some. The sample records 140,000 to 150,000 clones, roughly 48% being singletons. By way of CD45RO/CCR7/CD25/CD127/CD95/CD27, the CD4+ regulatory, stem cell-like memory, central memory and naive cells were sorted.

Sequences were obtained from Tregs from blood. This TCR was sampled from a man aged 18 to 35 in good health. The chain is built from TRBV30 and TRBJ2-7; D ambiguous. DNA for the CDR3: TGTGCCTGGAAGAGCTCCTACGAGCAGTACTTC. Residues: CAWKSSYEQYF.